What follows is one T cell receptor beta chain and its context. The sample originates from a study of blood T cell repertoires in COVID-19. For the study at large: Samples of COVID-19 (acute and convalescent) were obtained from the United States, Italy and Spain. Sample material is recorded as cDNA or gDNA derived from T cells, B-cell-depleted T cells, or PBMCs.

The protocol was immunoSEQ multiplex PCR, while the TCRdb copy is restricted to in-frame clones and leaves out a portion. The sample has about 260,000 clones, roughly 90% seen once; the top ten hold 0.65% to 0.8%. V lost 1 base, J lost 4 bases, and 14 bases lay in between. Per the germline V gene, CDR1 is SGHDT and CDR2 is YYEEEE. This CDR3 region has 15 residues. The J gene is TRBJ1-2, the V gene TRBV5-6, with D uncertain. The TCR sequence derives from a human donor in a cohort sampled during active COVID-19. The sample taken for sequencing was peripheral blood. Here the CDR3 reads CASSLSFGISYGYTF. The CDR3 DNA is TGTGCCAGCAGCTTGTCTTTTGGCATCTCCTATGGCTACACCTTC.